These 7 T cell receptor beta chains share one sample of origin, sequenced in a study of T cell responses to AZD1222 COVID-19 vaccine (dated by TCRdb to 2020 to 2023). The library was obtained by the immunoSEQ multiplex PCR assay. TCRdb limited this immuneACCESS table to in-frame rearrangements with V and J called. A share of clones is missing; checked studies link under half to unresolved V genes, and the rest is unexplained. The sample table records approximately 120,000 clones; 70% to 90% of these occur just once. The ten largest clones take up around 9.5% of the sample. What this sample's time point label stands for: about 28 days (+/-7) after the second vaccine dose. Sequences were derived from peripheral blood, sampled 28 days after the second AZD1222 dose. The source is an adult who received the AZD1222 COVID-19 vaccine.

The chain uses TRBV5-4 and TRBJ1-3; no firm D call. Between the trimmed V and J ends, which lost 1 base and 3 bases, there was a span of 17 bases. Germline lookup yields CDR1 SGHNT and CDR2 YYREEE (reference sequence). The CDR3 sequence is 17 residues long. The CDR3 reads CASSLRLGYLSGNTIYF. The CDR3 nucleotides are TGTGCCAGCAGCTTGAGGTTGGGGTATTTAAGTGGAAACACCATATATTTT.

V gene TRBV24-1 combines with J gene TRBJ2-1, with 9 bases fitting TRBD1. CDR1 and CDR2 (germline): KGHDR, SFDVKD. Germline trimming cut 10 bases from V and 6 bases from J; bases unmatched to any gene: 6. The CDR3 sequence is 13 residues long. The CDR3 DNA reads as TGTGCCACGGGGGGACAGGGATTCAATGAGCAGTTCTTC. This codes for CATGGQGFNEQFF.

As DNA, the CDR3 is TGTGCCAGTAGAGAATATGCGGGTGAAGCTTTCTTT. This translates into CASREYAGEAFF. This chain links TRBV19 with TRBJ1-1; D ambiguous. Per the germline V gene, CDR1 is LNHDA and CDR2 is SQIVND (reference sequence). The ends were cut back, 6 bases at V and 7 bases at J, with 12 bases in the middle. The CDR3 covers 12 residues.

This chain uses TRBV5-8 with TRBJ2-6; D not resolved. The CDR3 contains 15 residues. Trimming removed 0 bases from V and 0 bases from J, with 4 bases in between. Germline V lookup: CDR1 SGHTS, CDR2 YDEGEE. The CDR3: CASSLGNSGANVLTF. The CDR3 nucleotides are TGTGCCAGCAGCTTGGGGAACTCTGGGGCCAACGTCCTGACTTTC.

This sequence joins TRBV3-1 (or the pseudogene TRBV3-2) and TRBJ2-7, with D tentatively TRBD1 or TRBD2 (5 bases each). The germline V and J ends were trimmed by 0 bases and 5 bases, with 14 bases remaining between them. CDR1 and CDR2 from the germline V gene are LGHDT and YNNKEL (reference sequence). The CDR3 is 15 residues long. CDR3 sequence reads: CASSQEEDNFDEQYF. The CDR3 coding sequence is TGTGCCAGCAGCCAAGAGGAGGACAATTTTGACGAGCAGTACTTC.

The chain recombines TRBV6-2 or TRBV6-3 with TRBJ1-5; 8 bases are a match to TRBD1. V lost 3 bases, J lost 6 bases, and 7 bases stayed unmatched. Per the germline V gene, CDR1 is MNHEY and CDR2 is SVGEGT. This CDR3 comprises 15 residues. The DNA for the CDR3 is TGTGCCAGCAGTTATTCCACAGGGGGGCGTCAGCCCCAGCATTTT. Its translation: CASSYSTGGRQPQHF.

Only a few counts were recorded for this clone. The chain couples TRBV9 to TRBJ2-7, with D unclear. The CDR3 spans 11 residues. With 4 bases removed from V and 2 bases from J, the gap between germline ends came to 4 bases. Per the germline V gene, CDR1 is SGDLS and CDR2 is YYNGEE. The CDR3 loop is CASSPTYEQYF. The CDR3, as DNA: TGTGCCAGCAGCCCTACCTACGAGCAGTACTTC.